The T cell receptor beta chain described here comes from a study of shared clonotypes between healthy human individuals. V lost 4 bases to trimming and J lost 4 bases, with 23 bases between them. This CDR3 has 17 amino acids. Germline CDR1 reads SGHDT; CDR2 reads YYEEEE. Measured with immunoSEQ multiplex PCR; TCRdb has only the in-frame clones, and not every one. The table shows 2 million to 2.5 million clones, with roughly 95% occurring only once. The sequence was obtained from a young man in good health. The source material was naive CD4+ T cells sorted from blood. Subset of the sample: CD45RA+ positively selected. The rearrangement uses TRBV5-6 and TRBJ1-1; tentative D call: TRBD1 (5 bases). As DNA, the CDR3 is TGTGCCAGCAGCCGTCTGGGGACGGTAACCTTGAGCACTGAAGCTTTCTTT. Amino acids: CASSRLGTVTLSTEAFF.